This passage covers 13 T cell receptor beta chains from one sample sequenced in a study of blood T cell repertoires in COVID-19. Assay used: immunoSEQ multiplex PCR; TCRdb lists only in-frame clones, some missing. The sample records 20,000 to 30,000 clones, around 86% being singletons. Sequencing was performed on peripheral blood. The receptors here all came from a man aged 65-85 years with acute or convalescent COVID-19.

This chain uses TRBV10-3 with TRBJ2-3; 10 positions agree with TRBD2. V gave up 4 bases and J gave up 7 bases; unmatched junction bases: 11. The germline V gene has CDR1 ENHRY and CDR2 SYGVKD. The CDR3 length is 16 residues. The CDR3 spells CAISGRSGGAGYTQYF. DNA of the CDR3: TGTGCCATCAGTGGAAGGAGCGGGGGGGCTGGTTATACGCAGTATTTT.

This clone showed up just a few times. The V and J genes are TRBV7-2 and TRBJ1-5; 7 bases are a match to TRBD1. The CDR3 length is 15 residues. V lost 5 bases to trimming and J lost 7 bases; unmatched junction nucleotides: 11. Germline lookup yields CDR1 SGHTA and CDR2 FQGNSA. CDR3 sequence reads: CASSPGQRGRQPQHF. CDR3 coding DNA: TGTGCCAGCAGCCCCGGTCAGAGGGGGCGGCAGCCCCAGCATTTT.

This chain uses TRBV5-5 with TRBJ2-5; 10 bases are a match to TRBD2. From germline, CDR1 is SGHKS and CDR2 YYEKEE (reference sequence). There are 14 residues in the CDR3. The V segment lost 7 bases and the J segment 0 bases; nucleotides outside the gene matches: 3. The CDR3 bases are TGTGCCAGCCGCGGACTAGCGGACCAAGAGACCCAGTACTTC. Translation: CASRGLADQETQYF.

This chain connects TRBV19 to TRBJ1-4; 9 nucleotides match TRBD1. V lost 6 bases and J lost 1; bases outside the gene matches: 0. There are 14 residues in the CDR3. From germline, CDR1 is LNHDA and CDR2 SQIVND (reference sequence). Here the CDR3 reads CASRTGGTNEKLFF. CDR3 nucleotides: TGTGCCAGTAGGACAGGGGGAACTAATGAAAAACTGTTTTTT.

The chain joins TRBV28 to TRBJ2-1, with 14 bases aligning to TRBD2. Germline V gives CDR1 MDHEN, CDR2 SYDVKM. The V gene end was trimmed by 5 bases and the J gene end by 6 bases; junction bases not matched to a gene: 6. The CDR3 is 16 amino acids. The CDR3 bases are TGTGCCAGCAGTATCGGACTAGCGGGAGGTCCCAATGAGCAGTTCTTC. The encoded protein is CASSIGLAGGPNEQFF.

For the CDR3, the DNA is TGTGCCAGCAGCTTAGGGGCGGGCCTAGCGGGGGATACGCAGTATTTT. It encodes CASSLGAGLAGDTQYF. This chain joins TRBV7-2 and TRBJ2-3, with TRBD2 matching over 9 bases. This CDR3 comprises 16 residues. CDR1 is SGHTA and CDR2 is FQGNSA in the germline V gene. Unmatched junction bases numbered 8, after V lost 1 base and J lost 6 bases.

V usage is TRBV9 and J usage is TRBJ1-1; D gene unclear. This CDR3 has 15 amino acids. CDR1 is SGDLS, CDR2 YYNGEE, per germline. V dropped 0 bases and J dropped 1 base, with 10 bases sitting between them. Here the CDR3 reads CASSVVGGGNTEAFF. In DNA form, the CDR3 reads TGTGCCAGCAGCGTAGTAGGAGGAGGGAACACTGAAGCTTTCTTT.

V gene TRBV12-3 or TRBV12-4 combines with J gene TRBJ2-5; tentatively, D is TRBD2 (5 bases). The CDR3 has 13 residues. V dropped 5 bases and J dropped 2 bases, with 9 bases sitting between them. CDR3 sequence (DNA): TGTGCCAGCAGTCGCGGGCCGCAAGAGACCCAGTACTTC. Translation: CASSRGPQETQYF.

The CDR3 is CAWSQGQTSNEKLFF. Here the CDR3 DNA reads TGTGCCTGGAGCCAAGGACAGACTTCAAATGAAAAACTGTTTTTT. This chain connects TRBV30 to TRBJ1-4, with a weak D call TRBD1 (6 bases). The CDR3 runs to 15 residues. Trimming took off 3 bases at V and 5 bases at J, with 16 bases between the two ends. Germline CDR1 reads GTSNPN; CDR2 reads SVGIG (reference sequence).

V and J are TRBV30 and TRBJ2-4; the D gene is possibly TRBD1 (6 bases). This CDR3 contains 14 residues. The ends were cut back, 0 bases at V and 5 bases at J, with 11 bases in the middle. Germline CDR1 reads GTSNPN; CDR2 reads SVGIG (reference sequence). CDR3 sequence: CAWSVGRGENIQYF. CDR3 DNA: TGTGCCTGGAGTGTAGGCAGGGGCGAAAACATTCAGTACTTC. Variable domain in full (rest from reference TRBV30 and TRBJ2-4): SQTIHQWPATLVQPVGSPLSLECTVEGTSNPNLYWYRQAAGRGLQLLFYSVGIGQISSEVPQNLSASRPQDRQFILSSKKLLLSDSGFYLCAWSVGRGENIQYFGAGTRLSVL.

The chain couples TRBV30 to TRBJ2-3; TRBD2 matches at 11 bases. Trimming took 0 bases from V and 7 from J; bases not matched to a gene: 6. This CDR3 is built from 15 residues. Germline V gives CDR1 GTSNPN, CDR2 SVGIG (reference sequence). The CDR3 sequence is CAWSVGSGGANTQYF. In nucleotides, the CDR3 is TGTGCCTGGAGTGTGGGTAGCGGGGGGGCAAATACGCAGTATTTT.

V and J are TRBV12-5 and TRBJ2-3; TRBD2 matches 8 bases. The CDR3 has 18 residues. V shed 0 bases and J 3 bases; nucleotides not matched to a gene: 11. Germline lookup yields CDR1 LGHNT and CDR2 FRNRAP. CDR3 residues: CASGLVSGTGTRTDTQYF. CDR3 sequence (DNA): TGTGCTAGTGGTTTGGTATCCGGAACCGGGACTAGGACAGATACGCAGTATTTT.

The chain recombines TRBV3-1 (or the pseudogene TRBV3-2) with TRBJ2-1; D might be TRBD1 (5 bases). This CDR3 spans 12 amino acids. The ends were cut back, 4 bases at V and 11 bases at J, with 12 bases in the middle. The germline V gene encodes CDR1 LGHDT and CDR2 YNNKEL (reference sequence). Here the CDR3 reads CASSRTPEKQFF. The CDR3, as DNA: TGTGCCAGCAGCCGGACACCGGAAAAGCAGTTCTTC.